This T cell receptor beta chain was profiled in a study of OX40 agonist ivuxolimab in advanced cancers. TCRdb keeps only in-frame clones here, not all; method: immunoSEQ multiplex PCR. The sample includes some 55,000 clones, nearly 80% of them seen just once. V gave up 3 bases and J gave up 1 base, with 12 bases separating them. From germline, CDR1 is WNHNN and CDR2 SYGVQD (reference sequence). The length of the CDR3 is 15 residues. This clone showed up just once. The chain joins TRBV10-1 to TRBJ1-1; D perhaps matches TRBD1 (5 bases). The receptor was isolated from an adult with an advanced solid tumor such as melanoma, head and neck, liver or kidney cancer. Sample: CD4+ or CD8+ T cells sorted from blood, taken in a trial of the OX40 agonist ivuxolimab. CDR3 residues: CASSDGHPSNTEAFF. Written as DNA, the CDR3 is TGCGCCAGCAGTGACGGACACCCTTCGAACACTGAAGCTTTCTTT.